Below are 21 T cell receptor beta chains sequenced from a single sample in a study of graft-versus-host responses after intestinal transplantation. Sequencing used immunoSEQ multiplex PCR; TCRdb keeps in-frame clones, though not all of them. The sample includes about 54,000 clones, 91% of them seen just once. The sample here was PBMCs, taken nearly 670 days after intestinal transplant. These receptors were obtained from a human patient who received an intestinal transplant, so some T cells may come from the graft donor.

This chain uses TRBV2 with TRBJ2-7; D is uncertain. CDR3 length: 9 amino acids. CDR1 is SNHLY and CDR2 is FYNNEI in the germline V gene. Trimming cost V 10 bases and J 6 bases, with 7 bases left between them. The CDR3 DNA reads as TGTGCCACCCCCGGCGAGCAGTACTTC. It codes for CATPGEQYF.

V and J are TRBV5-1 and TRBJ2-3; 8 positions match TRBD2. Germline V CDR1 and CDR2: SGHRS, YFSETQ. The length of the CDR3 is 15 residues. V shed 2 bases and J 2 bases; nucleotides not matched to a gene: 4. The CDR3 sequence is CASSLAGAHTDTQYF. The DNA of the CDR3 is TGCGCCAGCAGCTTAGCGGGGGCCCACACAGATACGCAGTATTTT.

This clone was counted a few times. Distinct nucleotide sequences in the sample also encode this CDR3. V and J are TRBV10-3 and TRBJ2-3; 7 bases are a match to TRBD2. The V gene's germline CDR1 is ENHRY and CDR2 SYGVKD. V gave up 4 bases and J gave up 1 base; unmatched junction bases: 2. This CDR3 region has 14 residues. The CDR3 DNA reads TGTGCCATCAGTGTGGGGGGGGGCACAGATACGCAGTATTTT. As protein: CAISVGGGTDTQYF.

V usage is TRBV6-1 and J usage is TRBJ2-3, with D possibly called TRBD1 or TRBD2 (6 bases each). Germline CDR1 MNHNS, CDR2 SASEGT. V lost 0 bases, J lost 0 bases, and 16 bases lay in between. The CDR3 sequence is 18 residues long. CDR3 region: CASSEAEGGWGSTDTQYF. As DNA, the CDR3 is TGTGCCAGCAGTGAAGCGGAGGGGGGCTGGGGCAGCACAGATACGCAGTATTTT.

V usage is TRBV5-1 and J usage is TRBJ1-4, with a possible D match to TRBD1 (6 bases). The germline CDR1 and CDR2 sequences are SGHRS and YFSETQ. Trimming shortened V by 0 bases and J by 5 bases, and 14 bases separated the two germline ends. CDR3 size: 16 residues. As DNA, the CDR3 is TGCGCCAGCAGCTTGGGACAGGAAGGGGGAAATGAAAAACTGTTTTTT. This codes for CASSLGQEGGNEKLFF. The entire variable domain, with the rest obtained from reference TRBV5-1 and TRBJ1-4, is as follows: KAGVTQTPRYLIKTRGQQVTLSCSPISGHRSVSWYQQTPGQGLQFLFEYFSETQRNKGNFPGRFSGRQFSNSRSEMNVSTLELGDSALYLCASSLGQEGGNEKLFFGSGTQLSVL.

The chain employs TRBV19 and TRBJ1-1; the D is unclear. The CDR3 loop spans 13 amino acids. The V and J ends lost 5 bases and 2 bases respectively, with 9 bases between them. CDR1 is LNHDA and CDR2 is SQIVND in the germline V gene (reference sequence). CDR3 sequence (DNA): TGTGCCAGTAGTTACAACGTAAACACTGAAGCTTTCTTT. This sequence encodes CASSYNVNTEAFF.

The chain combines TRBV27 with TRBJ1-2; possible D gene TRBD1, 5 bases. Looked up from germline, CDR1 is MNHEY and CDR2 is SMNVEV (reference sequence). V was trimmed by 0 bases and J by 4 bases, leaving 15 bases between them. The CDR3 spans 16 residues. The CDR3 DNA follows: TGTGCCAGCAGTTTATCGTTAACAGGCGTACCCTATGGCTACACCTTC. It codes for CASSLSLTGVPYGYTF.

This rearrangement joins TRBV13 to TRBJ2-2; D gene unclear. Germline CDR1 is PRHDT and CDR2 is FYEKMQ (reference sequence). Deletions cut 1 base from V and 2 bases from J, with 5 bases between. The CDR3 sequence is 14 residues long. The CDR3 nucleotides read TGTGCCAGCAGCTTAGAAGAAAACACCGGGGAGCTGTTTTTT. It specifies CASSLEENTGELFF.

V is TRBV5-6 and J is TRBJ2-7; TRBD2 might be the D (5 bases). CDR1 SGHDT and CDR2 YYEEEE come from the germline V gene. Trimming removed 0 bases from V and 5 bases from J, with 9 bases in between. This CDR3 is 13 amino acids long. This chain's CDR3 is CASSLANGDEQYF. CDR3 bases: TGTGCCAGCAGCTTGGCCAACGGGGACGAGCAGTACTTC.

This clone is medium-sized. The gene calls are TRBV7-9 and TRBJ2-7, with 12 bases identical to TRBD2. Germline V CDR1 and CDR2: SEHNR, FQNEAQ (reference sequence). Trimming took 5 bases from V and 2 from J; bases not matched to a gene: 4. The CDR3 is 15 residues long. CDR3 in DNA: TGTGCCAGCAGCGACCGGACTAGCGGGACCTACGAGCAGTACTTC. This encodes CASSDRTSGTYEQYF.

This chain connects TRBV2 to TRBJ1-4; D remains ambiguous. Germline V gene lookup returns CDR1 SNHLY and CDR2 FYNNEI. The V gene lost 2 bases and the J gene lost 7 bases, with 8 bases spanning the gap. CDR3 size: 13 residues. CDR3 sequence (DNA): TGTGCCAGCAGTGAAAGGGTTGGTGAAAAACTGTTTTTT. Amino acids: CASSERVGEKLFF.

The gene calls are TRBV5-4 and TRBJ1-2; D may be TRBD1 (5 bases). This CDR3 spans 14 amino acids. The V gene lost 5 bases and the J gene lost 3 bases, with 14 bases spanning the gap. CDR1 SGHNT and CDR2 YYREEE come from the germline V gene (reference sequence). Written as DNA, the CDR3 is TGTGCCAGCAGGAGACCCGGGACGGACTATGGCTACACCTTC. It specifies CASRRPGTDYGYTF.

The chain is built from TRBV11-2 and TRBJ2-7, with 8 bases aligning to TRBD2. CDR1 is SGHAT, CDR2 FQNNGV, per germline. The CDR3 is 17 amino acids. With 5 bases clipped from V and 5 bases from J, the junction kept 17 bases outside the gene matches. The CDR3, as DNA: TGTGCCAGCAGCCCCGGCGCGGGGGGACGGGGCCGGGACGAGCAGTACTTC. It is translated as CASSPGAGGRGRDEQYF.

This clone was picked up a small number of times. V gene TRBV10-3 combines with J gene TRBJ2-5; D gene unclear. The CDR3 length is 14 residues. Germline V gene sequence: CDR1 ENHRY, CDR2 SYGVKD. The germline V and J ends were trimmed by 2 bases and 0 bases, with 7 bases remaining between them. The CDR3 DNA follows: TGTGCCATCAGTGAGACGACGGACCAAGAGACCCAGTACTTC. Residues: CAISETTDQETQYF.

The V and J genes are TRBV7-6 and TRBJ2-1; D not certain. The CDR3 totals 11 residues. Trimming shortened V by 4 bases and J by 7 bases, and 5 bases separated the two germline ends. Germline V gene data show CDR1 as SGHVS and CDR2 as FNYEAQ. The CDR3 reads CASSYQNEQFF. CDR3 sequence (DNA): TGTGCCAGCAGCTACCAGAATGAGCAGTTCTTC.

In nucleotides, the CDR3 is TGTGCCAGCAGCTTAAATCCTCCGGGACAGGGGGGCAATGAGCAGTTCTTC. Its protein is CASSLNPPGQGGNEQFF. The chain combines TRBV7-3 with TRBJ2-1, with TRBD1 identical over 11 bases. Germline-derived CDR1 and CDR2 are SGHTA and FQGTGA. The CDR3 has 17 residues. V shed 1 base, J shed 6 bases, and the junction held 8 bases outside the gene matches.

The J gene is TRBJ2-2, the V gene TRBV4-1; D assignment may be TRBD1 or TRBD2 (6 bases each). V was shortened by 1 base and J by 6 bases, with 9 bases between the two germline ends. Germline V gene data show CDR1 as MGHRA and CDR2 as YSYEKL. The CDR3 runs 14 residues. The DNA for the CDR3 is TGCGCCAGCAGCCAAGGGGGGGCGGCCGGGGAGCTGTTTTTT. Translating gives CASSQGGAAGELFF.

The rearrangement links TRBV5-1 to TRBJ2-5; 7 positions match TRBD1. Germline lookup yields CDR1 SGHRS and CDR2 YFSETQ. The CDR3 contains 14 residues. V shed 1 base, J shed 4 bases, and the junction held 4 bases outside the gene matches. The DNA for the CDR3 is TGCGCCAGCAGCTTGAGGGGGCGCGTAGAGACCCAGTACTTC. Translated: CASSLRGRVETQYF.

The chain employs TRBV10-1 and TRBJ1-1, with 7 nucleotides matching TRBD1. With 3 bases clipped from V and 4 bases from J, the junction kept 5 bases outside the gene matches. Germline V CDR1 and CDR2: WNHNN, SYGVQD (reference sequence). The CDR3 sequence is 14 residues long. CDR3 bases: TGCGCCAGCAGTGACGGGACAGCGACCACTGAAGCTTTCTTT. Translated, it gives CASSDGTATTEAFF.

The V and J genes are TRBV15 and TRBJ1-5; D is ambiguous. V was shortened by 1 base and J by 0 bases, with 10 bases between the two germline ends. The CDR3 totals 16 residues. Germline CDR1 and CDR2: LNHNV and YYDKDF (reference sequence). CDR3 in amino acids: CATSRGPQDSNQPQHF. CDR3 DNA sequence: TGTGCCACCAGCAGAGGCCCCCAAGATAGCAATCAGCCCCAGCATTTT.

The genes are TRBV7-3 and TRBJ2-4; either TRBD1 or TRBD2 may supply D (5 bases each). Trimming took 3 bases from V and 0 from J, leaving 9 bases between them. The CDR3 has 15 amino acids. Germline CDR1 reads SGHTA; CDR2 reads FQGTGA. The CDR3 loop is CASSLPGTAKNIQYF. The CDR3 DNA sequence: TGTGCCAGCAGCTTGCCCGGGACAGCCAAAAACATTCAGTACTTC.